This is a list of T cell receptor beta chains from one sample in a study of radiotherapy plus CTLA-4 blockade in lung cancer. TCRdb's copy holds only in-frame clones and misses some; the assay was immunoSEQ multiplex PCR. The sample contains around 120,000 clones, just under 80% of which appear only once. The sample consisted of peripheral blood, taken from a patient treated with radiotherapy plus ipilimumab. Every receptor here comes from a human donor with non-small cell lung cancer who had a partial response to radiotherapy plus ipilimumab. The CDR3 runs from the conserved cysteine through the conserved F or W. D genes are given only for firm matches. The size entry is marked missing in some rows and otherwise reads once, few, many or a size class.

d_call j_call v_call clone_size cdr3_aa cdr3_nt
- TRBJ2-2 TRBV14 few CASSPLNTGELFF TGTGCCAGCAGCCCCCTCAACACCGGGGAGCTGTTTTTT
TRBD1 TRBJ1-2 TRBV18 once CASSPWQGDNYGYTF TGTGCCAGCTCACCGTGGCAGGGGGATAACTATGGCTACACCTTC
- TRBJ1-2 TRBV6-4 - CASSLQVGANYGYTF TGTGCCAGCAGTCTCCAAGTGGGAGCTAACTATGGCTACACCTTC
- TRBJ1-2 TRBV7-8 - CASSSVREDYGYTF TGTGCCAGCAGCTCCGTTCGGGAAGACTATGGCTACACCTTC
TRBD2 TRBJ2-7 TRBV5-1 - CASSRVAGEGYEQYF TGCGCCAGCAGCCGGGTAGCGGGAGAAGGCTACGAGCAGTACTTC
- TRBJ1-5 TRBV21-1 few CASSKVKKDRVNQPQHF TGTGCCAGCAGCAAAGTGAAGAAGGACAGGGTTAACCAGCCCCAGCATTTT
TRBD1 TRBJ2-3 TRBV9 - CASSQSRGHAGTQYF TGTGCCAGCAGCCAGTCGAGGGGGCATGCGGGTACGCAGTATTTT
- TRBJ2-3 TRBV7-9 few CASSLETGSTDTQYF TGTGCCAGCAGCTTAGAAACAGGGAGCACAGATACGCAGTATTTT
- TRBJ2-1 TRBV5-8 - CASSSPGDRDVEQFF TGTGCCAGCAGCTCCCCGGGAGACAGGGACGTTGAGCAGTTCTTC
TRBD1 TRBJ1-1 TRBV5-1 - CASSYDRDLNTEAFF TGCGCCAGCAGCTACGACAGGGACCTGAACACTGAAGCTTTCTTT
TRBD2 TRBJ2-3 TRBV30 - CAWGKSGGVTDTQYF TGTGCCTGGGGGAAGAGCGGGGGAGTAACAGATACGCAGTATTTT
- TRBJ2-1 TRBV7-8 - CASSLTTGIYNEQFF TGTGCCAGCAGCTTAACTACAGGGATCTACAATGAGCAGTTCTTC
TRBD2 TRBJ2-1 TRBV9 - CASSALAGGPRDEQFF TGTGCCAGCAGCGCCTTAGCGGGAGGGCCCCGCGATGAGCAGTTCTTC
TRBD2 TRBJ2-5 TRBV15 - CASRTSGRAQETQYF TGTGCCTCTAGGACTAGCGGGAGGGCCCAAGAGACCCAGTACTTC
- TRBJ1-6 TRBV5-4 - CASFRENSPLHF TGTGCCAGCTTTAGGGAGAATTCACCCCTCCACTTT
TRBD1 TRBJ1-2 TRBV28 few CASSSPGQGLIGYTF TGTGCCAGCAGCTCGCCTGGACAGGGATTAATTGGCTACACCTTC
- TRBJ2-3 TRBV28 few CASSSGLATSTDTQYF TGTGCCAGCAGTTCCGGTCTAGCGACTTCCACAGATACGCAGTATTTT
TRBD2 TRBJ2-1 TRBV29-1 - CSVERTSGRAWGNEQFF TGCAGCGTTGAGCGGACTAGCGGGAGGGCTTGGGGCAATGAGCAGTTCTTC